The clone carrying this T cell receptor (beta chain) was counted a few times. An end of the junction does not agree with germline; a read error may underlie this. The data stem from a study of T cells in Graves' hyperthyroidism and ophthalmopathy. Using RNA transcripts as the source, TCR beta CDR3 regions were amplified. The TCR CDR3 was amplified in a first-round RT-PCR using the HTBI primer set. TCRdb passed the multiplex PCR reads through MiXCR, listing each CDR3 protein once. The repertoire includes 300,000 to 350,000 distinct CDR3 sequences, roughly 17% of them detected once, and 33% sits in the top ten. The CDR3 has 14 amino acids. Per the germline V gene, CDR1 is SGDLS and CDR2 is YYNGEE. The hyperthyroidism patients had all been newly diagnosed, and their disease duration was under 2 months. Their ages ranged from 18 to 65 years. Based on clinical symptoms, serum thyroxine and TRAb, thyroid ultrasound and orbital computed tomography, diagnoses were reached. PBMCs stemmed from 10 ml fresh peripheral blood.

J is TRBJ1-1 and V is TRBV9, with D possibly being TRBD1 (6 bases). Material for sequencing was blood. This sequence originates from a man aged 30 to 45 with Graves' hyperthyroidism. CDR3 sequence (DNA): TGTGCCGGCAGCTCCGGACAGATCAACACTGAAGCTTTCTTT. Residues: CAGSSGQINTEAFF.